The 28 T cell receptor beta chains below come from one sample, sequenced in a study of T cell responses to AZD1222 COVID-19 vaccine. The method was immunoSEQ multiplex PCR; TCRdb's version includes in-frame clones alone and lacks a portion of them. The data contain 80,000 to 90,000 clones, about 88% of them singletons. Sequencing was performed on peripheral blood, taken 28 days after the second AZD1222 dose. These TCRs come from an adult who received the AZD1222 COVID-19 vaccine.

This clone was observed a few times. This chain connects TRBV20-1 to TRBJ1-2, with D maybe TRBD1 (5 bases). The CDR3 has 11 amino acids. The V gene lost 6 bases and the J gene lost 4 bases, with 9 bases spanning the gap. Germline CDR1 and CDR2: DFQATT and SNEGSKA (reference sequence). DNA for the CDR3: TGCAGTGCAACAGGATCCTATGGCTACACCTTC. Translated: CSATGSYGYTF.

The chain has TRBV11-2 and TRBJ2-7, with a possible D match to TRBD1 (6 bases). V was shortened by 4 bases and J by 3 bases, with 16 bases between the two germline ends. Germline CDR1 and CDR2: SGHAT and FQNNGV. There are 15 residues in the CDR3. CDR3 DNA: TGTGCCAGCAGCTCAACCAGGGGCAGGGGCTACGAGCAGTACTTC. It codes for CASSSTRGRGYEQYF.

This chain connects TRBV2 to TRBJ2-1; 10 bases line up with TRBD2. CDR1 and CDR2 from the germline V gene are SNHLY and FYNNEI. CDR3 length: 14 amino acids. V lost 4 bases to trimming and J lost 7 bases; unmatched junction nucleotides: 4. CDR3 nucleotides: TGTGCCAGCAGTGCCCTAGCGGGGGCAAATGAGCAGTTCTTC. As protein: CASSALAGANEQFF.

The J gene is TRBJ1-5, the V gene TRBV5-6; TRBD1 matches at 10 bases. The germline V gene encodes CDR1 SGHDT and CDR2 YYEEEE. The CDR3 has 14 residues. V lost 4 bases, J lost 5 bases, and 3 bases stayed unmatched. The CDR3 nucleotides read TGTGCCAGCAGCGTGACAGGGGGCTATCAGCCCCAGCATTTT. It is translated as CASSVTGGYQPQHF.

J is TRBJ2-7 and V is TRBV6-5; the D gene is possibly TRBD1 (6 bases). The CDR3 covers 15 residues. The V end lost 0 bases, the J end lost 3 bases, and 12 bases lay between the germline ends. Germline assignment: CDR1 MNHEY and CDR2 SVGAGI. As DNA, the CDR3 is TGTGCCAGCAGTTACTCGGGGGCAAAGGGCTACGAGCAGTACTTC. This gives the protein CASSYSGAKGYEQYF.

The rearrangement links TRBV4-1 to TRBJ2-1; D unresolved. V was shortened by 3 bases and J by 2 bases, with 8 bases between the two germline ends. The CDR3 totals 14 residues. Germline CDR1 MGHRA, CDR2 YSYEKL. CDR3 region: CASSQGGTYNEQFF. As DNA, the CDR3 is TGCGCCAGCAGCCAGGGTGGCACCTACAATGAGCAGTTCTTC.

This chain links TRBV12-5 with TRBJ1-1; no clear D gene. Trimming left V 8 bases short and J 8 bases short, with 6 bases between. Germline CDR1 is LGHNT and CDR2 is FRNRAP. The CDR3 is 9 residues long. CDR3 in DNA: TGTGCTAGTAGGATCGAAGCTTTCTTT. Residues: CASRIEAFF.

The chain joins TRBV6-5 to TRBJ2-2; D remains ambiguous. The V gene lost 0 bases and the J gene lost 6 bases, with 11 bases spanning the gap. Germline CDR1 MNHEY, CDR2 SVGAGI. This CDR3 comprises 15 residues. The CDR3 loop reads CASSYSLDLAGELFF. CDR3 bases: TGTGCCAGCAGTTACTCGCTAGATCTGGCCGGGGAGCTGTTTTTT.

The chain couples TRBV2 to TRBJ1-2, with D maybe TRBD1 (5 bases). The CDR3 extends over 15 amino acids. V was pared by 2 bases and J by 5 bases, with 15 bases between. Germline CDR1 is SNHLY and CDR2 is FYNNEI. The chain's CDR3 is CASSESRRALYGYTF. CDR3 sequence (DNA): TGTGCCAGCAGTGAATCTCGCAGGGCCCTTTATGGCTACACCTTC.

This clone was counted only a few times. This chain joins TRBV19 and TRBJ1-2; 7 positions agree with TRBD1. Trimming removed 2 bases from V and 4 bases from J; junction bases left unmatched: 4. This CDR3 is built from 14 residues. Germline V gives CDR1 LNHDA, CDR2 SQIVND (reference sequence). CDR3 protein: CASSIQGEIYGYTF. The CDR3 nucleotides are TGTGCCAGTAGTATACAGGGGGAGATCTATGGCTACACCTTC.

This clone was seen just once. V and J are TRBV19 and TRBJ2-1; D possibly corresponds to TRBD2 (6 bases). The CDR3 runs to 16 residues. V lost 1 base and J lost 4, with 14 bases in between. Germline values: CDR1 LNHDA, CDR2 SQIVND (reference sequence). CDR3 region: CASSIGWGELYNEQFF. The CDR3 nucleotides read TGTGCCAGTAGTATAGGGTGGGGGGAACTTTACAATGAGCAGTTCTTC.

The chain is built from TRBV6-5 and TRBJ2-7; 7 nucleotides match TRBD1. This CDR3 is built from 13 residues. Trimming removed 4 bases from V and 2 bases from J; junction bases left unmatched: 2. Germline V gene sequence: CDR1 MNHEY, CDR2 SVGAGI. DNA of the CDR3: TGTGCCAGCAGTTCCGACAGGGCCTACGAGCAGTACTTC. Its protein is CASSSDRAYEQYF.

The gene calls are TRBV7-9 and TRBJ2-1; unclear D gene. The CDR3 totals 14 residues. The germline gives CDR1 SEHNR, CDR2 FQNEAQ (reference sequence). V lost 3 bases and J lost 4, with 10 bases in between. For the CDR3, the DNA is TGTGCCAGCAGCTTTGGGCAGACGTACAATGAGCAGTTCTTC. Its translation: CASSFGQTYNEQFF.

The CDR3 DNA reads as TGTGCCAGCACCACGGTGAACACTGAAGCTTTCTTT. Translated: CASTTVNTEAFF. This chain connects TRBV6-5 to TRBJ1-1; no reliable D call. Trimming stripped 7 bases from V and 0 bases from J, with 6 bases between. Germline V gene sequence: CDR1 MNHEY, CDR2 SVGAGI. The CDR3 runs to 12 residues.

The rearrangement uses TRBV18 and TRBJ1-1; the match to TRBD1 covers 9 bases. V was clipped by 1 base and J by 4 bases; unmatched bases: 10. Germline V gene lookup returns CDR1 KGHSH and CDR2 LQKENI. CDR3 length: 17 amino acids. The CDR3 sequence: CASSPRGQGFGTTEAFF. In DNA, the CDR3 is TGTGCCAGCTCACCACGGGGACAGGGTTTTGGAACCACTGAAGCTTTCTTT.

The V and J genes are TRBV2 and TRBJ2-5; the match to TRBD1 covers 9 bases. Germline CDR1 is SNHLY and CDR2 is FYNNEI. J lost 2 bases, V lost 6 bases, and 4 bases had no gene match. The CDR3 length is 14 residues. CDR3 in DNA: TGTGCCAGCAGAGGACAGGGGTGGCAAGAGACCCAGTACTTC. Amino acids: CASRGQGWQETQYF.

The rearrangement joins TRBV5-6 to TRBJ2-2, with TRBD1 identical over 8 bases. The CDR3 totals 17 residues. J lost 4 bases, V lost 5 bases, and 13 bases had no gene match. In germline, CDR1 is SGHDT, CDR2 YYEEEE. The CDR3 region is CASRERYRGSSTGELFF. For the CDR3, the DNA is TGTGCCAGCAGGGAAAGATACAGGGGGTCTAGCACCGGGGAGCTGTTTTTT.

The rearrangement links TRBV5-1 to TRBJ1-1, with 10 bases lining up with TRBD1. This CDR3 contains 16 residues. CDR1 and CDR2 from the germline V gene are SGHRS and YFSETQ. The junction had 14 bases not matched to a gene; V was cut back by 4 bases and J by 8 bases. The CDR3 loop reads CASSPRTGGFFTEAFF. The CDR3 region has the DNA TGCGCCAGCAGCCCCCGGACAGGGGGATTCTTCACGGAAGCTTTCTTT. The full variable domain, completed using reference TRBV5-1 and TRBJ1-1, is KAGVTQTPRYLIKTRGQQVTLSCSPISGHRSVSWYQQTPGQGLQFLFEYFSETQRNKGNFPGRFSGRQFSNSRSEMNVSTLELGDSALYLCASSPRTGGFFTEAFFGQGTRLTVV.

The J gene is TRBJ2-2, the V gene TRBV19, with D possibly being TRBD2 (5 bases). Germline CDR1 LNHDA, CDR2 SQIVND (reference sequence). V lost 6 bases, J lost 4 bases, and 15 bases lay in between. The CDR3 is 15 residues long. The CDR3 reads CASRDTGFRTGELFF. Here the CDR3 DNA reads TGTGCCAGTAGAGATACGGGGTTTCGCACCGGGGAGCTGTTTTTT. Based on the CDR3 plus reference TRBV19 and TRBJ2-2, the full variable domain is DGGITQSPKYLFRKEGQNVTLSCEQNLNHDAMYWYRQDPGQGLRLIYYSQIVNDFQKGDIAEGYSVSREKKESFPLTVTSAQKNPTAFYLCASRDTGFRTGELFFGEGSRLTVL.

The chain links TRBV5-1 to TRBJ1-6; TRBD1 matches at 9 bases. Germline CDR1 reads SGHRS; CDR2 reads YFSETQ. The CDR3 has 16 amino acids. Trimming cost V 0 bases and J 7 bases; bases outside gene matches: 5. The CDR3 DNA reads TGCGCCAGCAGCTTGGACGGACAGGGGACCAATTCACCCCTCCACTTT. It is translated as CASSLDGQGTNSPLHF.

This chain joins TRBV12-3 or TRBV12-4 and TRBJ1-2, with D possibly being TRBD1 (6 bases). This CDR3 spans 13 amino acids. Between the trimmed V and J ends, which lost 7 bases and 5 bases, there was a span of 14 bases. CDR3 loop: CASTLGQTYGYTF. The CDR3, as DNA: TGTGCCAGCACCTTAGGACAGACTTATGGCTACACCTTC.

This clone was observed once. The V and J genes are TRBV12-3 or TRBV12-4 and TRBJ2-1, with a tentative D call TRBD2 (6 bases). V lost 8 bases and J lost 10, with 12 bases in between. The length of the CDR3 is 11 residues. The CDR3 protein is CASRRGDEQFF. CDR3 nucleotide sequence: TGTGCCAGCCGGAGGGGAGACGAGCAGTTCTTC.

The chain employs TRBV5-1 and TRBJ2-7; no clear D. The CDR3 loop spans 15 amino acids. Germline CDR1 SGHRS, CDR2 YFSETQ. The V end lost 0 bases, the J end lost 0 bases, and 10 bases lay between the germline ends. The CDR3 reads CASSLEARSSYEQYF. CDR3 in DNA: TGCGCCAGCAGCTTGGAGGCCAGGAGCTCCTACGAGCAGTACTTC. Looking up the rest from reference TRBV5-1 and TRBJ2-7 gives the full variable domain: KAGVTQTPRYLIKTRGQQVTLSCSPISGHRSVSWYQQTPGQGLQFLFEYFSETQRNKGNFPGRFSGRQFSNSRSEMNVSTLELGDSALYLCASSLEARSSYEQYFGPGTRLTVT.

This sequence joins TRBV20-1 and TRBJ1-2; 7 bases agree with TRBD1. The CDR3 extends over 13 amino acids. CDR1 is DFQATT, CDR2 SNEGSKA, per germline (reference sequence). V shed 3 bases and J 8 bases; nucleotides not matched to a gene: 9. The CDR3 spells CSASLGQDLGYTF. CDR3 DNA sequence: TGCAGTGCTAGTCTCGGACAGGACCTCGGCTACACCTTC.

The chain carries TRBV5-1 and TRBJ1-5; no firm D call. Trimming removed 7 bases at V and 1 base at J, with 15 bases between. CDR3 length: 15 amino acids. Germline CDR1 and CDR2: SGHRS and YFSETQ. The CDR3 protein is CASQHEPDSNQPQHF. The CDR3 DNA reads as TGCGCCAGCCAACACGAACCGGACAGCAATCAGCCCCAGCATTTT.

A note on this clone: Other DNA sequences from this sample encode an identical CDR3 as well. The J gene is TRBJ2-7, the V gene TRBV5-1; the match to TRBD2 covers 7 bases. CDR3 length equals 17 residues. Germline lookup yields CDR1 SGHRS and CDR2 YFSETQ. V trimming: 3 bases; J trimming: 0 bases; junction bases outside the gene matches: 12. CDR3 nucleotides: TGCGCCAGCAGCTCCCGGACTAGTGGGGGATCCTCCTACGAGCAGTACTTC. It codes for CASSSRTSGGSSYEQYF.

This clone appeared once. The CDR3 spells CASRPMTGTSGRYEQFF. In DNA form, the CDR3 reads TGTGCCAGCAGACCCATGACCGGGACTAGCGGGCGGTATGAGCAGTTCTTC. The chain carries TRBV3-1 (or the pseudogene TRBV3-2) and TRBJ2-1; 12 bases agree with TRBD2. The CDR3 loop spans 17 amino acids. In germline, CDR1 is LGHDT, CDR2 YNNKEL (reference sequence). Trimming at V came to 6 bases and at J to 8 bases, leaving 14 bases not matched to a gene.

V gene TRBV29-1 combines with J gene TRBJ1-5; tentatively, D is TRBD1 (6 bases). This CDR3 has 13 residues. Per germline, CDR1 SQVTM and CDR2 ANQGSEA. Trimming pared 7 bases from V and 6 bases from J, leaving 16 bases between. CDR3 protein: CSAGGQGGQPQHF. The CDR3 DNA follows: TGCAGCGCGGGGGGGCAGGGAGGTCAGCCCCAGCATTTT. The complete variable domain, with remaining parts taken from reference TRBV29-1 and TRBJ1-5, reads SAVISQKPSRDICQRGTSLTIQCQVDSQVTMMFWYRQQPGQSLTLIATANQGSEATYESGFVIDKFPISRPNLTFSTLTVSNMSPEDSSIYLCSAGGQGGQPQHFGDGTRLSIL.